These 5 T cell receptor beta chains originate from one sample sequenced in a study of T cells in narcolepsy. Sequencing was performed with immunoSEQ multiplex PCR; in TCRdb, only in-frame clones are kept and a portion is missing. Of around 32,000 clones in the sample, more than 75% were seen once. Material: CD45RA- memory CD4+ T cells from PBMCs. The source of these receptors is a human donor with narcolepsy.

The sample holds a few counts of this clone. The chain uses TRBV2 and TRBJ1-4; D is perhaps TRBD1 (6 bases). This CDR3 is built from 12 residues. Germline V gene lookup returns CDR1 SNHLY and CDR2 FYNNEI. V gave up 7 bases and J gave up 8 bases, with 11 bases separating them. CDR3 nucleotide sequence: TGTGCCAGCAACAGGGTGGACGAAAAACTGTTTTTT. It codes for CASNRVDEKLFF. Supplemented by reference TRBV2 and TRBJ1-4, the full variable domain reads EPEVTQTPSHQVTQMGQEVILRCVPISNHLYFYWYRQILGQKVEFLVSFYNNEISEKSEIFDDQFSVERPDGSNFTLKIRSTKLEDSAMYFCASNRVDEKLFFGSGTQLSVL.

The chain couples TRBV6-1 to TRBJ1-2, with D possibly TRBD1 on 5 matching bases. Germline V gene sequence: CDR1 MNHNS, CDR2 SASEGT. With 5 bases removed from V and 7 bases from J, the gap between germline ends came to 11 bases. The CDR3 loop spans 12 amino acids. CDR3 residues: CASSPTGGGYTF. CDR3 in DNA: TGTGCCAGCAGTCCTACCGGGGGTGGCTACACCTTC.

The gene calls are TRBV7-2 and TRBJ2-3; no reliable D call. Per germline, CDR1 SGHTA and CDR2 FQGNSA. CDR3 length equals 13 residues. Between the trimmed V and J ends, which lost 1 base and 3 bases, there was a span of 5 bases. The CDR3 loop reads CASSLGWTDTQYF. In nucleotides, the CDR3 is TGTGCCAGCAGCTTAGGGTGGACAGATACGCAGTATTTT.

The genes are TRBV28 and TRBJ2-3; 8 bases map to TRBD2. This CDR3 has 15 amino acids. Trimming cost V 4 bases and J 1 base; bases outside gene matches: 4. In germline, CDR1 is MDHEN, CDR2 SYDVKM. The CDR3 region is CASSSGGAGTDTQYF. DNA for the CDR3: TGTGCCAGCAGTTCGGGGGGGGCGGGCACAGATACGCAGTATTTT.

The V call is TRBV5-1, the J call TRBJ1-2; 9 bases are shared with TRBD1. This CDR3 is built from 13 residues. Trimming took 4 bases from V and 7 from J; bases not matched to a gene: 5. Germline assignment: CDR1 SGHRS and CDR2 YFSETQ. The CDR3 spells CASSNTGGVGYTF. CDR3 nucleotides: TGCGCCAGCAGCAACACAGGGGGCGTTGGCTACACCTTC.